A selection of T cell receptor beta chains follows, all from one sample in a study of human T cells and chemical hapten exposure. Each CDR3 protein is one row after TCRdb ran MiXCR on the 5' RACE reads. The sample yields about 110,000 distinct CDR3 sequences, approximately 20% seen once. The receptors were sampled from a human donor in good health. Each CDR3 is given with its conserved first and last residue. D genes are given only for firm matches. Expanded clones get a size class; other rows say once, few or many, or leave the size out.

TRBV18,few,TRBJ2-7,TRBD2,TGTGCCAGCTCACCAGCCGGGACTAGCTCCTACGAGCAGTACTTC,CASSPAGTSSYEQYF
TRBV29-1,few,TRBJ2-1,NA,TGCAGCGTACAGGGCCTCCGGGAACGCAATGAGCAGTTCTTC,CSVQGLRERNEQFF
TRBV27,NA,TRBJ2-2,NA,TGTGCCAGCAGTTTAATTGGGGACACCGGGGAGCTGTTTTTT,CASSLIGDTGELFF
TRBV6-5,many,TRBJ1-6,NA,TGTGCCAGCAGTTACTCTGAGTGGAGGCCCCTCCACTTT,CASSYSEWRPLHF
TRBV25-1,few,TRBJ1-1,NA,TGTGCCAGCAGTGAGGCTAACGGAGCTTTCTTT,CASSEANGAFF
TRBV4-1,NA,TRBJ2-5,TRBD1,TGCGCCAGCAGCCGAGCAGGGACAGGAGAGACCCAGTACTTC,CASSRAGTGETQYF
TRBV20-1,few,TRBJ1-2,NA,TGCAGTGCTCCCCCGGGACATGGGTCGTACACCTTC,CSAPPGHGSYTF
TRBV20-1,many,TRBJ2-6,NA,TGCAGTGCCCGACAGAACTCTGGGGCCAACGTCCTGACTTTC,CSARQNSGANVLTF
TRBV30,NA,TRBJ1-2,NA,TGTGCCTGGAGTGTGGGGAGAGTGGGCTATGGCTACACCTTC,CAWSVGRVGYGYTF
TRBV7-9,NA,TRBJ2-7,NA,TGTGCCAGCAGCGGAGCCCGAGACCCTCCCTACGACGAGCAGTACTTC,CASSGARDPPYDEQYF
TRBV20-1,few,TRBJ2-5,TRBD2,TGCAGTGCTAGACAGGGAGGGGTCCCCCAAGAGACCCAGTACTTC,CSARQGGVPQETQYF
TRBV28,few,TRBJ2-3,NA,TGTGCCAGCAGTTTGTTTTCAGATACGCAGTATTTT,CASSLFSDTQYF
TRBV20-1,NA,TRBJ1-2,NA,TGCAGTGCTAGAGAGGTTGGGGGGACCTATGGCTACACCTTC,CSAREVGGTYGYTF
TRBV5-1,NA,TRBJ2-1,NA,TGCGCCAGCAGCTTCCCGCGGCACAATGAGCAGTTCTTC,CASSFPRHNEQFF
TRBV2,few,TRBJ2-5,NA,TGTGCCAGCAGTGAAGCGCTTGGTGGTCGGACCCAGTACTTC,CASSEALGGRTQYF
TRBV11-2,NA,TRBJ1-1,NA,TGTGCCAGCAGCTTAGAATTACTCACTGAAGCTTTCTTT,CASSLELLTEAFF
TRBV27,NA,TRBJ2-3,NA,TGTGCCAGCAGTCTCTCAGGGGCGCCAAGCACAGATACGCAGTATTTT,CASSLSGAPSTDTQYF
TRBV7-2,few,TRBJ2-5,NA,TGTGCCAGCAGCTTAGCGCGGAGGAACCAAGAGACCCAGTACTTC,CASSLARRNQETQYF
TRBV15,few,TRBJ1-2,NA,TGTGCCACCAGCAGAGAGTCGATCTATGGCTACACCTTC,CATSRESIYGYTF
TRBV28,few,TRBJ1-6,NA,TGTGCCAGCAGTTTGAGGGGCCGCTCCTATAATTCACCCCTCCACTTT,CASSLRGRSYNSPLHF
TRBV28,NA,TRBJ2-7,NA,TGTGCCAGCAGCAGCCCACAGGCCCGTGCACTCTACGAGCAGTACTTC,CASSSPQARALYEQYF
TRBV6-2/TRBV6-3,few,TRBJ2-3,NA,TGTGCCAGCAGTACCCCGTGGAACCCTAGCACAGATACGCAGTATTTT,CASSTPWNPSTDTQYF
TRBV7-6,NA,TRBJ2-1,NA,TGTGCCAGCAGCCCAGGAAGGGGCATCGGCAATGAGCAGTTCTTC,CASSPGRGIGNEQFF
TRBV10-3,few,TRBJ2-4,NA,TGTGCCATCAGACGACAGGCGGAAAACATTCAGTACTTC,CAIRRQAENIQYF
TRBV7-9,few,TRBJ2-1,TRBD2,TGTGCCAGCAGCCCTCAGCGGGGTACGTACAATGAGCAGTTCTTC,CASSPQRGTYNEQFF
TRBV12-3/TRBV12-4,NA,TRBJ2-1,NA,TGTGCCAGCAGCCGGGGGCGAGGGGGGCAGTTCTTC,CASSRGRGGQFF
TRBV25-1,few,TRBJ2-7,NA,TGTGCCAGCAGTAGTACAGTAGGATACGAGCAGTACTTC,CASSSTVGYEQYF
TRBV28,few,TRBJ2-7,NA,TGTGCCAGCAGTTTGAAGAACAGCTACGAGCAGTACTTC,CASSLKNSYEQYF
TRBV6-5,NA,TRBJ1-4,NA,TGTGCCAGCAGTTACTCGGCCGGAGGGGGGCCGATCCTGTTTTTT,CASSYSAGGGPILFF
TRBV10-3,few,TRBJ1-1,NA,TGTGCCATCAGTGAGTTTATCGCGAACACTGAAGCTTTCTTT,CAISEFIANTEAFF
TRBV19,few,TRBJ2-2,TRBD2,TGTGCCAGTAGATCAGCTAGCGGGAGTACCGGGGAGCTGTTTTTT,CASRSASGSTGELFF
TRBV4-1,NA,TRBJ2-3,NA,TGCGCCAGCAGCCCCCGGCGGCACACAGATACGCAGTATTTT,CASSPRRHTDTQYF
TRBV20-1,few,TRBJ1-1,NA,TGCAGTGCTTTGGACACTGAAGCTTTCTTT,CSALDTEAFF
TRBV19,NA,TRBJ2-7,TRBD2,TGTGCCAGTAGTACCCACTCCGGGACTAGCGACGAGCAGTACTTC,CASSTHSGTSDEQYF